This T cell receptor beta chain was recorded in a study of shared clonotypes between healthy human individuals. As concerns this clone: The antigen remains unidentified. Other DNA sequences of this sample code for an identical CDR3.

It was CD45RO-negative cells, positively selected for CCR7, that made up naive CD8 cells, with terminally differentiated effector memory CD45RA+ cells excluded. The study, taken as a whole, reports: How much donors shared clonotypes was expected to be affected by sequencing depth. Non-shared clonotypes displayed generation probabilities falling below those of clonotypes present in all four donors. Around 5% was the fraction of naive CD4 clonotypes found shared across a few donors. Larger estimated richness was generally recorded for naive subsets relative to memory subsets.

Sequencing used immunoSEQ multiplex PCR; TCRdb keeps in-frame clones, though not all of them. Counted here are nearly 600,000 clones, roughly 96% occurring once; the ten biggest clones make up approximately 0.1%. Sequencing was performed on naive CD8+ T cells sorted from blood. The origin of this receptor is a woman younger than 45 in good health.

CDR3 coding DNA: TGTGCCAGCAGTACCGGGACCTACAATGAGCAGTTCTTC. This encodes CASSTGTYNEQFF. This rearrangement joins TRBV27 to TRBJ2-1; D is possibly TRBD2 (5 bases). The CDR3 extends over 13 amino acids. In germline, CDR1 is MNHEY, CDR2 SMNVEV (reference sequence). V lost 5 bases to trimming and J lost 2 bases, with 7 bases between them.